Each of the 26 T cell receptor beta chains below was sequenced from the same sample in a study of T cells in Graves' hyperthyroidism and ophthalmopathy. Amplified TCR beta CDR3 regions came from RNA transcripts. TCR CDR3 underwent first-round RT-PCR with the HTBI primer set. Each CDR3 protein is one row after TCRdb ran MiXCR on the multiplex PCR reads. In the table there are 200,000 to 250,000 distinct CDR3 sequences, about 16% of which are singletons. The sequenced sample consisted of blood. The receptors here all came from a woman between 18 and 29 years old with Graves' ophthalmopathy.

The chain links TRBV12-3 or TRBV12-4 to TRBJ2-3; 7 positions agree with TRBD2. V shed 6 bases, J shed 2 bases, and the junction held 8 bases outside the gene matches. The CDR3 sequence is 15 residues long. CDR3 bases: TGTGCCAGCAGGCCAACGGGGGGACCCACAGATACGCAGTATTTT. This gives the protein CASRPTGGPTDTQYF.

This clonotype came up a few times. V usage is TRBV5-4 and J usage is TRBJ2-1; 9 bases are a match to TRBD2. There are 19 residues in the CDR3. With 0 bases clipped from V and 0 bases from J, the junction kept 10 bases outside the gene matches. Per germline, CDR1 SGHNT and CDR2 YYREEE (reference sequence). The CDR3 DNA reads TGTGCCAGCAGCTTGGGTGCGCGGGGGGGGACTAGCTCCTACAATGAGCAGTTCTTC. This gives the protein CASSLGARGGTSSYNEQFF.

The chain is built from TRBV5-5 and TRBJ1-1; D call uncertain. Germline values: CDR1 SGHKS, CDR2 YYEKEE (reference sequence). The CDR3 sequence is 14 residues long. V lost 1 base to trimming and J lost 14 bases, with 21 bases between them. The CDR3 coding sequence is TGTGCCAGCAGCTTGATTCCTGGGGTGGCCACCGGGTTCTTT. It translates to CASSLIPGVATGFF.

This chain joins TRBV7-9 and TRBJ2-7; 8 bases align to TRBD1. The junction had 8 bases not matched to a gene; V was cut back by 5 bases and J by 5 bases. The CDR3 totals 14 residues. Germline V lookup: CDR1 SEHNR, CDR2 FQNEAQ (reference sequence). CDR3 sequence (DNA): TGTGCCAGCAGCGCCGGACAGGGTATCCACGAGCAGTACTTC. Amino acid sequence: CASSAGQGIHEQYF. The whole variable domain, filled in from reference TRBV7-9 and TRBJ2-7, reads DTGVSQNPRHKITKRGQNVTFRCDPISEHNRLYWYRQTLGQGPEFLTYFQNEAQLEKSRLLSDRFSAERPKGSFSTLEIQRTEQGDSAMYLCASSAGQGIHEQYFGPGTRLTVT.

This clonotype was counted at least ten times. The V gene is TRBV20-1, the J gene TRBJ2-1, with D possibly matching TRBD1 (6 bases). The germline V gene encodes CDR1 DFQATT and CDR2 SNEGSKA (reference sequence). V was cut by 5 bases and J by 10 bases, with 24 bases left in between. The CDR3 is 15 residues long. CDR3 DNA sequence: TGCAGTGCTGGGGGCCTGGACTTCACTAACAGGGAGCAGTTCTTC. Its translation: CSAGGLDFTNREQFF.

This clonotype was counted many times. V is TRBV2 and J is TRBJ2-1, with 7 bases matching TRBD1. The ends lost 4 bases at V and 2 bases at J; junction bases unmatched: 2. CDR3 length equals 14 residues. The germline V gene encodes CDR1 SNHLY and CDR2 FYNNEI. The CDR3 DNA reads TGTGCCAGCAGTGGGCAGGGGGCCTACAATGAGCAGTTCTTC. Translating gives CASSGQGAYNEQFF. Supplemented by reference TRBV2 and TRBJ2-1, the full variable domain reads EPEVTQTPSHQVTQMGQEVILRCVPISNHLYFYWYRQILGQKVEFLVSFYNNEISEKSEIFDDQFSVERPDGSNFTLKIRSTKLEDSAMYFCASSGQGAYNEQFFGPGTRLTVL.

Ten or more counts support this clonotype. J is TRBJ2-7 and V is TRBV7-9; D ambiguous. V lost 1 base and J lost 4, with 14 bases in between. The CDR3 sequence is 15 residues long. CDR1 is SEHNR, CDR2 FQNEAQ, per germline (reference sequence). For the CDR3, the DNA is TGTGCCAGCAGCTTAGGGGCCGGAACATTTTACGAGCAGTACTTC. It is translated as CASSLGAGTFYEQYF. The full variable domain, its missing parts supplied by reference TRBV7-9 and TRBJ2-7, is DTGVSQNPRHKITKRGQNVTFRCDPISEHNRLYWYRQTLGQGPEFLTYFQNEAQLEKSRLLSDRFSAERPKGSFSTLEIQRTEQGDSAMYLCASSLGAGTFYEQYFGPGTRLTVT.

Concerning this clonotype: Germline is not matched at one junction end, which may reflect a read error. The rearrangement joins TRBV7-9 to TRBJ2-1; 8 nucleotides match TRBD1. This CDR3 is 19 amino acids long. Germline-derived CDR1 and CDR2 are SEHNR and FQNEAQ (reference sequence). The CDR3 sequence is CASSFPSHPGTGSYNAQFF. CDR3 bases: TGTGCCAGCAGCTTTCCCTCACATCCCGGGACAGGTTCCTACAATGCGCAGTTCTTC.

The chain links TRBV7-3 to TRBJ2-5, with TRBD2 matching over 10 bases. J lost 5 bases, V lost 1 base, and 4 bases had no gene match. The V gene's germline CDR1 is SGHTA and CDR2 FQGTGA. The CDR3 runs to 15 residues. CDR3 in amino acids: CASSLRLAGVETQYF. The CDR3 DNA reads as TGTGCCAGCAGCTTAAGGCTAGCGGGAGTGGAGACCCAGTACTTC.

This clonotype came up many times. The chain joins TRBV20-1 to TRBJ2-1; D gene unclear. The V end was cut by 0 bases, the J end by 0 bases, with 12 bases between. CDR1 and CDR2 (germline): DFQATT, SNEGSKA (reference sequence). This CDR3 is 16 amino acids long. The CDR3 nucleotides are TGCAGTGCTAGAGATCGGTCAGCCTACTCCTACAATGAGCAGTTCTTC. Protein product: CSARDRSAYSYNEQFF.

There are many counts of this clonotype. The chain couples TRBV3-1 to TRBJ1-1, with D perhaps matching TRBD1 (5 bases). Germline V gene lookup returns CDR1 LGHDT and CDR2 YNNKEL (reference sequence). CDR3 length: 17 residues. V lost 1 base and J lost 1, with 16 bases in between. CDR3 nucleotides: TGTGCCAGCAGCCAAGGGGCCGGGGCGCGGGGGAACACTGAAGCTTTCTTT. Translation gives CASSQGAGARGNTEAFF.

The rearrangement links TRBV28 to TRBJ1-1; the D gene is possibly TRBD1 (5 bases). Trimming shortened V by 5 bases and J by 0 bases, and 10 bases separated the two germline ends. Germline lookup yields CDR1 MDHEN and CDR2 SYDVKM. CDR3 length: 14 residues. CDR3 amino acids: CASSVDSLNTEAFF. CDR3 coding DNA: TGTGCCAGCAGTGTTGACAGCTTGAACACTGAAGCTTTCTTT.

This clonotype showed up many times. J is TRBJ2-7 and V is TRBV7-2; 8 bases are shared with TRBD1. V gave up 1 base and J gave up 3 bases; unmatched junction bases: 2. The CDR3 consists of 14 residues. The germline gives CDR1 SGHTA, CDR2 FQGNSA. CDR3 DNA sequence: TGTGCCAGCAGCTTAGGTGGGACAGGCTACGAGCAGTACTTC. This encodes CASSLGGTGYEQYF.

This clonotype was detected ten times or more. The chain uses TRBV29-1 and TRBJ2-5; 9 bases align to TRBD1. J lost 4 bases, V lost 5 bases, and 2 bases had no gene match. The CDR3 contains 12 residues. From germline, CDR1 is SQVTM and CDR2 ANQGSEA. The CDR3 reads CSVLQGAETQYF. CDR3 nucleotide sequence: TGCAGCGTTCTACAGGGGGCAGAGACCCAGTACTTC.

This clonotype came up many times. The chain has TRBV5-6 and TRBJ1-2; TRBD1 matches at 9 bases. The CDR3 has 16 amino acids. Germline CDR1 and CDR2: SGHDT and YYEEEE. V trimming: 4 bases; J trimming: 2 bases; junction bases outside the gene matches: 9. DNA of the CDR3: TGTGCCAGCAGCCTCCGATGGACAGGGGCAAACTATGGCTACACCTTC. Its translation is CASSLRWTGANYGYTF.

This clonotype was detected ten times or more. This chain uses TRBV11-2 with TRBJ1-4; TRBD1 agrees at 9 bases. This CDR3 has 16 residues. V gave up 5 bases and J gave up 0 bases; unmatched junction bases: 4. Germline V gene data show CDR1 as SGHAT and CDR2 as FQNNGV. CDR3 bases: TGTGCCAGCAGCCGGACAGGGGACTCAACTAATGAAAAACTGTTTTTT. Translation gives CASSRTGDSTNEKLFF.

Ten or more counts support this clonotype. This chain uses TRBV5-6 with TRBJ2-7, with 12 bases identical to TRBD2. Trimming at V came to 3 bases and at J to 0 bases, leaving 13 bases not matched to a gene. This CDR3 has 19 amino acids. CDR1 SGHDT and CDR2 YYEEEE come from the germline V gene. The CDR3 coding sequence is TGTGCCAGCAGCTCTATTCGAGGACTAGCGGGGATGGGCTCCTACGAGCAGTACTTC. It codes for CASSSIRGLAGMGSYEQYF.

This clonotype was counted ten times or more. This chain joins TRBV29-1 and TRBJ2-1; no clear D gene. The CDR3 loop spans 12 amino acids. Germline V gene sequence: CDR1 SQVTM, CDR2 ANQGSEA. The V end lost 5 bases, the J end lost 4 bases, and 9 bases lay between the germline ends. In nucleotides, the CDR3 is TGCAGCGTTCTTGGGAATTACAATGAGCAGTTCTTC. Its translation is CSVLGNYNEQFF.

Ten or more counts support this clonotype. The chain has TRBV11-3 and TRBJ2-3, with D perhaps TRBD2 (5 bases). Germline assignment: CDR1 SGHNT and CDR2 YENEEA. The CDR3 has 15 residues. The V end was cut by 3 bases, the J end by 0 bases, with 10 bases between. CDR3 DNA: TGTGCCAGCAGCTTCCGGGATCCGAGCACAGATACGCAGTATTTT. Residues: CASSFRDPSTDTQYF. The full variable domain, its missing parts supplied by reference TRBV11-3 and TRBJ2-3, is EAGVVQSPRYKIIEKKQPVAFWCNPISGHNTLYWYLQNLGQGPELLIRYENEEAVDDSQLPKDRFSAERLKGVDSTLKIQPAELGDSAVYLCASSFRDPSTDTQYFGPGTRLTVL.

The sample holds many counts of this clonotype. The chain uses TRBV9 and TRBJ2-1; tentatively, D is TRBD2 (5 bases). This CDR3 comprises 15 residues. CDR1 SGDLS and CDR2 YYNGEE come from the germline V gene. V lost 3 bases to trimming and J lost 7 bases, with 17 bases between them. The CDR3 DNA is TGTGCCAGCAGCGGTTCCGGGATAAGTATGAATGAGCAGTTCTTC. This gives the protein CASSGSGISMNEQFF.

This clonotype has a count of ten or more. The chain has TRBV28 and TRBJ2-1; possibly TRBD2 for D (6 bases). The CDR3 is 12 amino acids. The germline V gene encodes CDR1 MDHEN and CDR2 SYDVKM. Trimming cost V 6 bases and J 6 bases, with 9 bases left between them. In DNA form, the CDR3 reads TGTGCCAGCAGCATGACTAGCAATGAGCAGTTCTTC. Translation: CASSMTSNEQFF.

The V call is TRBV28, the J call TRBJ2-3; 12 bases fit TRBD2. Trimming at V came to 5 bases and at J to 0 bases, leaving 3 bases not matched to a gene. From germline, CDR1 is MDHEN and CDR2 SYDVKM. The CDR3 length is 16 residues. For the CDR3, the DNA is TGTGCCAGCAGTGACGGGACTAGCGGGAGCACAGATACGCAGTATTTT. Amino acids: CASSDGTSGSTDTQYF.

Many counts were recorded for this clonotype. The gene calls are TRBV5-6 and TRBJ2-7; D gene unclear. The CDR3 loop spans 11 amino acids. Germline values: CDR1 SGHDT, CDR2 YYEEEE. V shed 4 bases and J shed 2 bases, with 4 bases lying between them. In DNA form, the CDR3 reads TGTGCCAGCAGCAAAACCTACGAGCAGTACTTC. This translates into CASSKTYEQYF.

The rearrangement uses TRBV28 and TRBJ2-5, with TRBD1 as a possible D gene (6 bases). V gave up 1 base and J gave up 2 bases, with 11 bases separating them. Germline CDR1 reads MDHEN; CDR2 reads SYDVKM. This CDR3 has 15 residues. The CDR3 region is CASSLSRDTQETQYF. The CDR3 DNA follows: TGTGCCAGCAGTTTATCCCGGGACACACAAGAGACCCAGTACTTC.

V usage is TRBV20-1 and J usage is TRBJ2-5, with 11 bases lining up with TRBD2. Trimming took 4 bases from V and 5 from J; bases not matched to a gene: 9. Germline V CDR1 and CDR2: DFQATT, SNEGSKA (reference sequence). The CDR3 extends over 15 amino acids. The CDR3 coding sequence is TGCAGTGCTATCATCCGACTAGCGGGACGGGAGACCCAGTACTTC. Its protein is CSAIIRLAGRETQYF.

This clonotype was detected many times. J is TRBJ1-1 and V is TRBV11-2, with 8 bases identical to TRBD1. In germline, CDR1 is SGHAT, CDR2 FQNNGV. CDR3 size: 16 residues. V lost 1 base to trimming and J lost 3 bases; unmatched junction nucleotides: 7. The CDR3 region is CASSLGGRGRHTEAFF. CDR3 bases: TGTGCCAGCAGCTTAGGTGGCAGGGGGCGGCACACTGAAGCTTTCTTT. Looking up the rest from reference TRBV11-2 and TRBJ1-1 gives the full variable domain: EAGVAQSPRYKIIEKRQSVAFWCNPISGHATLYWYQQILGQGPKLLIQFQNNGVVDDSQLPKDRFSAERLKGVDSTLKIQPAKLEDSAVYLCASSLGGRGRHTEAFFGQGTRLTVV.